The rows below give T cell receptor beta chains drawn from one sample of a study of neurological immune-mediated disorders. TCRdb recomputed calls from the 5' RACE reads with MiXCR, one row per CDR3 protein. The table records roughly 25,000 distinct CDR3 sequences, 5.5% to 8% of them present only once. Sample: PBMCs. These receptors all stem from a woman aged 40 to 50 in good health. Both conserved end residues are part of each CDR3. The D gene is left open where the match is weak. Rows give clone size only sometimes, using once, few, many, or a class for an expanded clone.

DNA	CDR3	V	D	size	J
TGTGCCAGCAGCCTGGGGACAGAAAGTGGCTACACCTTC	CASSLGTESGYTF	TRBV7-3	TRBD1	many	TRBJ1-2
TGCGCCAGCCTACGGGCGGGAGGGCCGAGCACAGATACGCAGTATTTT	CASLRAGGPSTDTQYF	TRBV5-1	TRBD2	many	TRBJ2-3
TGCAGTGCTAGGGAAGGGGGTAGGGAAAAACTGTTTTTT	CSAREGGREKLFF	TRBV20-1	-	-	TRBJ1-4
TGTGCCAGCAGCCGCCGCGACAGGTCTATCCCTCTGGAGCAGTACTTC	CASSRRDRSIPLEQYF	TRBV7-2	-	many	TRBJ2-7
TGCGCCAGCAGCTTGGACGGGACAGGGCCGGGGGCGAACACTGAAGCTTTCTTT	CASSLDGTGPGANTEAFF	TRBV5-1	TRBD1	many	TRBJ1-1
TGTGCCAGCAGCTCCCTAGCGGGAGTAGATGAGCAGTTCTTC	CASSSLAGVDEQFF	TRBV12-3/TRBV12-4	TRBD2	many	TRBJ2-1
TGTGCCAGCAGCGCGGGCCCGAACACCGGGGAGCTGTTTTTT	CASSAGPNTGELFF	TRBV9	-	many	TRBJ2-2
TGTGCCAGCAGCTTAGATTCGGGGTCTCAGGAGACCCAGTACTTC	CASSLDSGSQETQYF	TRBV11-2	-	many	TRBJ2-5
TGTGCCAGCAGCGCCTCCTACAATGAGCAGTTCTTC	CASSASYNEQFF	TRBV7-2	-	-	TRBJ2-1
TGTGCCAGCAGCCAAGGGGCGGGGGAGACCCAGTACTTC	CASSQGAGETQYF	TRBV7-2	-	many	TRBJ2-5
TGCAGTGCTATTAGCGGGAGGTCTTCCTACGAGCAGTACTTC	CSAISGRSSYEQYF	TRBV20-1	TRBD2	many	TRBJ2-7
TGTGCCACCAGCAATGACGAGGGGGGATTCTGGACCGGGGAGCTGTTTTTT	CATSNDEGGFWTGELFF	TRBV15	-	many	TRBJ2-2